This T cell receptor beta chain was sequenced in a study of T cells in women clearing cervical HPV infection. Study findings and constraints: Repertoire richness, not evenness, was significantly elevated in CIN3+ cases versus controls.

The table came from immunoSEQ multiplex PCR; TCRdb's copy has only in-frame clones and leaves some out. The sample includes about 40,000 clones. Between the trimmed V and J ends, which lost 4 bases and 2 bases, there was a span of 16 bases. The CDR3 sequence is 16 residues long. Germline V gives CDR1 SNHLY, CDR2 FYNNEI. On this clone itself: No antigen is known for it. The read gets to within 3 residues of the CDR3 end, and the germline J gene fills in the rest.

The sequence derives from a woman aged 18-70 years with a cervical HPV16 infection that either progressed to CIN3+ or cleared (not recorded which). V usage is TRBV2 and J usage is TRBJ2-3; D may be TRBD1 (5 bases). Sequenced input: blood buffy coat. The CDR3 sequence is CASSVRTRMPTDTQYF. CDR3 DNA, as far as it was read: TGTGCCAGCAGTGTCAGGACAAGGATGCCCACAGATACG.